This TCR beta chain was documented in a study of T cells in Graves' hyperthyroidism and ophthalmopathy. Study findings and constraints: Prediction of ophthalmopathy progression came a median around 7.1 months pre-onset.

From RNA transcripts, TCR beta CDR3 regions were amplified. A set of HTBI primers served as the primers for a first-round RT-PCR of the TCR CDR3. TCRdb re-analysed the multiplex PCR reads in MiXCR, keeping a single row per CDR3 protein. The table shows about half a million distinct CDR3 sequences, with around 16% occurring only once. This CDR3 spans 16 amino acids. Per the germline V gene, CDR1 is MDHEN and CDR2 is SYDVKM. With 4 bases clipped from V and 6 bases from J, the junction kept 8 bases outside the gene matches. Ophthalmopathy patients showed a Clinical Activity Score of at least 3, NOSPECS grade of at least 4 and duration under 3 months. Uncontrolled infection, other autoimmune disease, pregnancy or lactation barred patients from enrollment. Diagnosis rested on symptoms, serum thyroxine and TRAb, thyroid ultrasound, and orbital computed tomography. This clonotype occurred many times. Its matching antigen is unknown.

What was sequenced was blood. This sequence was found in a woman between 25 and 40 years old with Graves' ophthalmopathy. V usage is TRBV28 and J usage is TRBJ2-3, with 12 nucleotides matching TRBD2. The CDR3 DNA follows: TGTGCCAGCAGTTCTAGACTAGCGGGAGTTGTGGATACGCAGTATTTT. It yields the protein CASSSRLAGVVDTQYF.